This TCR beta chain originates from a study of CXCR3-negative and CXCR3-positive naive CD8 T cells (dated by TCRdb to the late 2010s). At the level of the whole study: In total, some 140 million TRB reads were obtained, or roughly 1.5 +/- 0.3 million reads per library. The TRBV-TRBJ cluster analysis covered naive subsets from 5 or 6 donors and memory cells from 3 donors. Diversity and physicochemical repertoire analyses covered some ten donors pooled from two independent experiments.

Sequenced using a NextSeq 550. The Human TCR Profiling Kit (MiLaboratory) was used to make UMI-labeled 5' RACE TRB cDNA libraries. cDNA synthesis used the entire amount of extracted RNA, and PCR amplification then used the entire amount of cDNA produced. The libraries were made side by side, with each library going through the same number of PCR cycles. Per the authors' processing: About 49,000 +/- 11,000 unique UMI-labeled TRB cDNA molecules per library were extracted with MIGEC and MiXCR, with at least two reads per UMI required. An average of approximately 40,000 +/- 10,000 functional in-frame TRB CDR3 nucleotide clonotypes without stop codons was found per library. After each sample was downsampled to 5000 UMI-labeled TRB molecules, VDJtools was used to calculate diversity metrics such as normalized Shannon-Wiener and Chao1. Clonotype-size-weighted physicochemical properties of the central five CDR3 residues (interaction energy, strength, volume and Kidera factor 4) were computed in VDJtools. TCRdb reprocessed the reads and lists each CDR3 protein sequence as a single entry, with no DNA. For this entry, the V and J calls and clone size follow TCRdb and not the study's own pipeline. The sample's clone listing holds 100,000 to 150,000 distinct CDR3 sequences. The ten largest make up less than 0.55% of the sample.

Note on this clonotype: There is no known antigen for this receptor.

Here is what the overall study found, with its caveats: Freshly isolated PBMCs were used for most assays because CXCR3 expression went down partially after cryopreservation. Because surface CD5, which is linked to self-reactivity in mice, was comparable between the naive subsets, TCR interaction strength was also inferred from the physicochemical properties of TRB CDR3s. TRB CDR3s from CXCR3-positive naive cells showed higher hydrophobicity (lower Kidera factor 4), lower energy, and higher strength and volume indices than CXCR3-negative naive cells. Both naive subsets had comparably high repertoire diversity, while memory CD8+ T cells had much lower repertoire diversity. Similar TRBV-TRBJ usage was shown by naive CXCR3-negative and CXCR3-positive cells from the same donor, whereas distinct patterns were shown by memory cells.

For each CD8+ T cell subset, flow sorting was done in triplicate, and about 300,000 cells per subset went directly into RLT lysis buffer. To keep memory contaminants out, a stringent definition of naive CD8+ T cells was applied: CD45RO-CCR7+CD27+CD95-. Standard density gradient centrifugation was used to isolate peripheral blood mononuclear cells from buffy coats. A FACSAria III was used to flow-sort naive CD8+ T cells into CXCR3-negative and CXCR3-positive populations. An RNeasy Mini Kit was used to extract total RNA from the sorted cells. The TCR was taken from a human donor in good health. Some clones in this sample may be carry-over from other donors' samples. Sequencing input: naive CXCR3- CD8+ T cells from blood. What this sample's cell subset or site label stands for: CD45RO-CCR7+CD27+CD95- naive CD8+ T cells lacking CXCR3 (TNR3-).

The CDR3 region has the sequence CASSPGQGANVLTF. Here the chain combines TRBV7-3 and TRBJ2-6; no DNA is available, so the TRBD1 call from TCRdb remains unchecked. The CDR1 and CDR2 encoded by the germline V gene are SGHTA and FQGTGA. The CDR3 holds 14 amino acids from the cysteine to the phenylalanine. The DNA is not on file. The variable domain in full, with residues beyond the CDR3 obtained from the reference TRBV7-3 and TRBJ2-6 genes, is GAGVSQTPSNKVTEKGKYVELRCDPISGHTALYWYRQSLGQGPEFLIYFQGTGAADDSGLPNDRFFAVRPEGSVSTLKIQRTERGDSAVYLCASSPGQGANVLTFGAGSRLTVL.